This record looks at one T cell receptor beta chain sequence and its context. The data are from a study of shared T cell receptors in the human thymus. Assay: immunoSEQ multiplex PCR; the TCRdb copy retains only in-frame clones and omits some. The sample comprises some 660,000 clones, approximately 87% of which are singletons, and under 0.01% rests with the top ten. This same sample was also part of a study on human thymus T cells. Per that study: The donors were infants in Finland with congenital heart defects, otherwise immunologically healthy. Thymus pieces cut out during corrective heart surgery were the tissue that was used. There appeared to be biased usage of V and J genes in thymic and blood repertoires.

The receptor was derived from a boy in the first two years of life with a congenital heart defect. Sequenced material: thymocytes.

The DNA of the CDR3 is TGTGCCAGTAGTATAGTATCACCAGGCATGAATCAGCCCCAGCATTTT. Translated, it gives CASSIVSPGMNQPQHF. This sequence joins TRBV19 and TRBJ1-5; the D is unclear. CDR3 length: 16 amino acids. The V end lost 1 base, the J end lost 4 bases, and 14 bases lay between the germline ends. Germline loops: CDR1 LNHDA, CDR2 SQIVND (reference sequence).